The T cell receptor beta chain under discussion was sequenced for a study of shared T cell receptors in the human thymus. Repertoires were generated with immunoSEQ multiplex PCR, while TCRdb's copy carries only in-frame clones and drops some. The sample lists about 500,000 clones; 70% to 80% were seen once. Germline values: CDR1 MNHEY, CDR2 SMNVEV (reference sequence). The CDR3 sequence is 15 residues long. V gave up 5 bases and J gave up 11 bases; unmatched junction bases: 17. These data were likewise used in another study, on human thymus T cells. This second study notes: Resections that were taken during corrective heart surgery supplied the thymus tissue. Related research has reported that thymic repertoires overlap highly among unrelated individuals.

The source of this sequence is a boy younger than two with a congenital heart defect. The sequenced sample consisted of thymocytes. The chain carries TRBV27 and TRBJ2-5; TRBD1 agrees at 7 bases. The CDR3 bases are TGTGCCAGCAGTCCCGCAACTGACAGGGCCCGTGAGCAGTACTTC. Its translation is CASSPATDRAREQYF.